This TCR beta chain was sequenced in a study of blood T cell repertoires in COVID-19 (dated by TCRdb to 2018 to 2021). Turning to the overall study: Samples covering the acute and convalescent phases of COVID-19 were provided by collaborators in the United States, Italy and Spain. A freely available public database, intended as a resource for researchers studying the immune response to SARS-CoV-2, is where the repertoires were released. The samples were drawn from the first 160 participants of the ongoing ImmuneRACE study and from 1,254 subjects provided by 6 global collaborators. Nearly every sample came with metadata listing a de-identified subject ID, COVID-19 status, age in years and sex. HLA class I and class II types, where available, came from metadata supplied by the sample provider rather than from assay-based typing. The prospective study material was composed of cDNA or gDNA derived from T cells, B-cell-depleted T cells, or PBMCs. Deeply sampled blood TCRbeta repertoires from subjects exposed to, actively infected with, or recovered from COVID-19 were included in the dataset.

V and J are trimmed by 0 bases and 7 bases, and the gene matches miss 10 bases of the junction. Based on the germline V gene (reference sequence), the CDR1 and CDR2 sequences are SGHNT and YYREEE. From the cysteine through the phenylalanine, the CDR3 covers 17 amino acids. Here the CDR3 DNA is all that survives: 51 bases in frame from base 1. Concerning this clone: No antigen is known for it. No quality values exist for individual bases; no much larger clone is one base distant.

Another Seattle source contributed samples from volunteer blood donors who had recovered from COVID-19. Collaborating institutions collected whole blood in K2EDTA tubes following their own protocols. For TCRbeta analysis, collaborator samples were shipped as frozen whole blood, as isolated PBMCs, or as DNA extracted from either sample type. TCRbeta CDR3 regions were amplified from genomic DNA by means of the immunoSEQ Assay, a bias-controlled multiplex PCR. From the authors' description of their analysis: The number of nucleated cells in each sample was estimated by amplification of reference gene primers within the assay. To quantify the absolute abundance of each unique TCRbeta CDR3 rearrangement, sequence reads were collapsed and filtered. For each sample, productive Simpson clonality was calculated as the square root of Simpson's diversity index across productive rearrangements. In TCRdb, the immuneACCESS table is reduced to in-frame sequences with V and J assigned. These tables do not hold every clone; where another copy was compared, an unresolved V gene accounts for under half, and the others remain unexplained. Clonal size and the V and J genes are those of that table, whereas D and trimming came from the DNA. The sample table records approximately 190,000 clones; about 88% of these occur just once. Less than 7.5% of the sample lies in the top ten.

Overall study results and their limits: The quantity of clinical and demographic metadata differed by source and by participant and was supplied without curation.

The sequenced sample was peripheral blood. The V gene is TRBV5-4 and the J gene is TRBJ2-1; TRBD2 lines up with 10 middle nucleotides. The TCR was taken from a woman between 40 and 55 years old who had recovered from COVID-19. The CDR3 protein is CASSLALASGSGNEQFF. The base sequence is TGTGCCAGCAGCTTGGCCCTGGCTAGCGGGAGCGGTAATGAGCAGTTCTTC.